This paragraph reports one T cell receptor (beta chain). The entry originates in a study of cytomegalovirus exposure and HLA in healthy donors. V gave up 4 bases and J gave up 3 bases, with 16 bases separating them. This CDR3 comprises 14 residues. CDR1 is SQVTM and CDR2 is ANQGSEA in the germline V gene. A multiplex PCR was run with 60 Vbeta primers and 13 Jbeta primers. Some clones are missing from TCRdb's copy, which holds only in-frame ones; the method was immunoSEQ multiplex PCR. The profile covers fewer than 200,000 clones, with about four fifths appearing a single time and approximately 0.8% taken by the ten largest.

The chain employs TRBV29-1 and TRBJ2-7, with D possibly being TRBD1 (5 bases). The specimen was PBMCs. This TCR came from a woman aged 18-29 years in good health and CMV-seronegative. The CDR3 region is CSVVVFGANYEQYF. The CDR3 region has the DNA TGCAGCGTTGTAGTTTTTGGGGCCAACTACGAGCAGTACTTC.